What follows is one T cell receptor beta chain and its context. The germline gives CDR1 MNHEY, CDR2 SMNVEV (reference sequence). V trimming: 5 bases; J trimming: 1 base; junction bases outside the gene matches: 10. The CDR3 consists of 17 residues. This record belongs to a study of somatic mutations in cytotoxic T cells in rheumatoid arthritis. For the study at large: Patient blood (approximately 31 ml EDTA) was taken immediately after diagnosis and before treatment.

The table came from immunoSEQ multiplex PCR; TCRdb's copy has only in-frame clones and leaves some out. The profile shows some 20,000 clones, about 85% of them singletons. The clonotype was recovered from a man between 18 and 35 years old with rheumatoid arthritis. Sample: CD8+ T cells sorted from blood. The chain links TRBV27 to TRBJ1-1; 10 nucleotides agree with TRBD1. The CDR3 loop reads CASSPPPGQGRNTEAFF. Here the CDR3 DNA reads TGTGCCAGCAGTCCCCCTCCGGGACAGGGGAGGAACACTGAAGCTTTCTTT.